The 20 T cell receptor beta chains listed next were all sequenced from one sample in a study of cytomegalovirus exposure and HLA in healthy donors. The PCR used 60 Vbeta and 13 Jbeta primers. TCRdb keeps only in-frame clones here, not all; method: immunoSEQ multiplex PCR. The sample contains 170,000 or so clones, around 79% of which appear only once. The specimen was PBMCs. These TCRs come from a woman in her 40s in good health and CMV-seronegative.

This chain links TRBV7-9 with TRBJ1-2; D is uncertain. Germline V gene data show CDR1 as SEHNR and CDR2 as FQNEAQ (reference sequence). The germline V and J ends were trimmed by 1 base and 4 bases, with 10 bases remaining between them. This CDR3 has 14 residues. The CDR3 spells CASSLGGGTYGYTF. CDR3 DNA: TGTGCCAGCAGCTTAGGAGGAGGAACCTATGGCTACACCTTC.

V is TRBV11-1 and J is TRBJ2-5, with D tentatively TRBD1 (5 bases). The CDR3 is 13 residues long. Trimming removed 4 bases from V and 7 bases from J, with 13 bases in between. The germline gives CDR1 SGHAT, CDR2 FQDESV (reference sequence). Here the CDR3 reads CASSSTTAGTQYF. The CDR3 DNA follows: TGTGCCAGCAGCTCGACGACAGCAGGGACCCAGTACTTC.

J is TRBJ1-2 and V is TRBV10-2; TRBD1 matches at 7 bases. Trimming cost V 8 bases and J 0 bases; bases outside gene matches: 9. Germline values: CDR1 WSHSY, CDR2 SAAADI. The CDR3 sequence is 15 residues long. CDR3 coding DNA: TGCGCCAGCGGGGACAGCCCACCCGCTAACTATGGCTACACCTTC. Its protein is CASGDSPPANYGYTF.

This chain connects TRBV6-4 to TRBJ2-5; 8 bases are a match to TRBD2. With the DNA end fitting TRBJ2-7 better, the J assignment may be wrong. CDR3 length: 13 residues. From germline, CDR1 is MRHNA and CDR2 SNTAGT. Here the CDR3 reads CASGPGLGYEQYF. For the CDR3, the DNA is TGTGCCAGCGGGCCGGGACTAGGCTACGAGCAGTACTTC.

The V gene is TRBV4-2, the J gene TRBJ1-4, with 8 positions matching TRBD1. This CDR3 is 15 amino acids long. The V segment lost 4 bases and the J segment 0 bases; nucleotides outside the gene matches: 1. CDR1 LGHNA and CDR2 YNFKEQ come from the germline V gene. The CDR3 nucleotides read TGTGCCAGCAGCCGGACAGGGCCAACTAATGAAAAACTGTTTTTT. Translating gives CASSRTGPTNEKLFF.

The V gene is TRBV5-4, the J gene TRBJ1-2, with D uncertain. Trimming removed 0 bases from V and 8 bases from J, with 14 bases in between. Germline CDR1 SGHNT, CDR2 YYREEE (reference sequence). The CDR3 covers 14 residues. CDR3 in amino acids: CASSLGGFGYGYTF. CDR3 coding DNA: TGTGCCAGCAGCTTGGGCGGTTTCGGATACGGCTACACCTTC.

The table lists this clone with a few counts. The chain combines TRBV6-5 with TRBJ1-1, with 8 bases lining up with TRBD1. The ends lost 10 bases at V and 7 bases at J; junction bases unmatched: 8. CDR3 length: 12 residues. The germline gives CDR1 MNHEY, CDR2 SVGAGI. The CDR3: CATGQGSIEAFF. The CDR3 nucleotides are TGTGCCACCGGACAGGGCTCCATTGAAGCTTTCTTT.

The chain is built from TRBV6-5 and TRBJ2-1; D perhaps matches TRBD1 (6 bases). The CDR3 runs 13 residues. V was clipped by 2 bases and J by 8 bases, with 10 bases between them. Germline CDR1 is MNHEY and CDR2 is SVGAGI. CDR3 bases: TGTGCCAGCAGTTACAGCAGGGGCGATGAGCAGTTCTTC. Encoded protein: CASSYSRGDEQFF.

The J gene is TRBJ2-1, the V gene TRBV4-2; D not resolved. The CDR3 spans 15 residues. CDR1 is LGHNA, CDR2 YNFKEQ, per germline. With 0 bases removed from V and 1 base from J, the gap between germline ends came to 7 bases. The CDR3, as DNA: TGTGCCAGCAGCCAAGATCGCGGTTCCTACAATGAGCAGTTCTTC. Protein product: CASSQDRGSYNEQFF.

The CDR3 spells CASSQGGTYYNEQFF. Written as DNA, the CDR3 is TGCGCCAGCAGCCAGGGGGGGACATACTACAATGAGCAGTTCTTC. The chain joins TRBV4-1 to TRBJ2-1; weak D call: TRBD2 (7 bases). The germline V gene encodes CDR1 MGHRA and CDR2 YSYEKL. The V and J ends lost 3 bases and 3 bases respectively, with 12 bases between them. The CDR3 runs to 15 residues.

V is TRBV6-6 and J is TRBJ2-2; no definite D call. The CDR3 is made up of 16 amino acids. The germline V and J ends were trimmed by 2 bases and 4 bases, with 14 bases remaining between them. Germline V gene data show CDR1 as MNHNY and CDR2 as SVGAGI (reference sequence). CDR3 amino acids: CASSYDPVASTGELFF. Here the CDR3 DNA reads TGTGCCAGCAGTTACGACCCCGTAGCCAGCACCGGGGAGCTGTTTTTT.

The chain couples TRBV4-1 to TRBJ2-5; D possibly corresponds to TRBD1 (6 bases). Germline V lookup: CDR1 MGHRA, CDR2 YSYEKL. This CDR3 contains 15 residues. The V and J ends lost 1 base and 9 bases respectively, with 18 bases between them. The chain's CDR3 is CASSQVQGSAGAQYF. The CDR3 DNA reads TGCGCCAGCAGCCAAGTTCAGGGGTCCGCAGGGGCCCAGTACTTC.

The V and J genes are TRBV5-1 and TRBJ2-1, with D hard to call. The CDR3 is 12 amino acids. V was pared by 4 bases and J by 3 bases, with 5 bases between. Germline assignment: CDR1 SGHRS and CDR2 YFSETQ. CDR3 DNA: TGCGCCAGCAGCCCCAGCTACAATGAGCAGTTCTTC. Its protein is CASSPSYNEQFF.

This clone was seen more than once but under ten times. J is TRBJ2-2 and V is TRBV4-2; 7 bases match TRBD1. The CDR3 covers 13 residues. CDR1 LGHNA and CDR2 YNFKEQ come from the germline V gene. The ends lost 8 bases at V and 7 bases at J; junction bases unmatched: 7. This chain's CDR3 is CASGRQGYGELFF. DNA of the CDR3: TGTGCCAGCGGACGACAGGGCTACGGGGAGCTGTTTTTT.

The chain is built from TRBV7-2 and TRBJ2-3, with D perhaps matching TRBD2 (6 bases). Germline CDR1 is SGHTA and CDR2 is FQGNSA. The germline V and J ends were trimmed by 3 bases and 10 bases, with 14 bases remaining between them. The CDR3 length is 13 residues. This chain's CDR3 is CASSFDRDFPQYF. In DNA, the CDR3 is TGTGCCAGCAGCTTTGACCGGGACTTCCCGCAGTATTTT.

This chain uses TRBV27 with TRBJ2-5; unclear D gene. The assigned J gene may be wrong: the sequence end matches TRBJ2-7 better. The germline CDR1 and CDR2 sequences are MNHEY and SMNVEV (reference sequence). This CDR3 comprises 14 residues. Here the CDR3 DNA reads TGTGCCAGCAGTTTCTCAGGTACCTCCTACGAGCAGTACTTC. The encoded protein is CASSFSGTSYEQYF.

V usage is TRBV6-1 and J usage is TRBJ2-2; 13 bases fit TRBD2. Germline trimming cut 6 bases from V and 9 bases from J; bases unmatched to any gene: 7. This CDR3 is 15 amino acids long. CDR1 is MNHNS and CDR2 is SASEGT in the germline V gene. The CDR3 coding sequence is TGTGCCAGCAGCGCTACTAGCGGGGGGGCCCGGGAGCTGTTTTTT. This translates into CASSATSGGARELFF.

The chain recombines TRBV27 with TRBJ2-3, with TRBD1 matching 11 bases. The CDR3 sequence is 17 residues long. Germline V gives CDR1 MNHEY, CDR2 SMNVEV (reference sequence). Unmatched junction bases numbered 8, after V lost 3 bases and J lost 3 bases. The chain's CDR3 is CASSFRTGGSRTDTQYF. CDR3 DNA: TGTGCCAGCAGTTTCAGGACAGGGGGCAGTAGGACAGATACGCAGTATTTT.

The rearrangement links TRBV6-1 to TRBJ2-2; TRBD2 matches 7 bases. In germline, CDR1 is MNHNS, CDR2 SASEGT. J gave up 0 bases and V 3 bases, and 1 base lay outside the gene matches. The CDR3 is made up of 15 amino acids. CDR3 region: CASSESGANTGELFF. CDR3 nucleotide sequence: TGTGCCAGCAGTGAGAGCGGGGCGAACACCGGGGAGCTGTTTTTT.

The rearrangement uses TRBV19 and TRBJ1-5; TRBD1 agrees at 7 bases. The CDR3 totals 14 residues. The germline V gene encodes CDR1 LNHDA and CDR2 SQIVND (reference sequence). The ends lost 4 bases at V and 2 bases at J; junction bases unmatched: 2. The CDR3 spells CASSTQGGNQPQHF. The CDR3 DNA sequence: TGTGCCAGTAGTACGCAGGGGGGCAATCAGCCCCAGCATTTT. The variable domain in full, with the rest retrieved from reference TRBV19 and TRBJ1-5, is DGGITQSPKYLFRKEGQNVTLSCEQNLNHDAMYWYRQDPGQGLRLIYYSQIVNDFQKGDIAEGYSVSREKKESFPLTVTSAQKNPTAFYLCASSTQGGNQPQHFGDGTRLSIL.